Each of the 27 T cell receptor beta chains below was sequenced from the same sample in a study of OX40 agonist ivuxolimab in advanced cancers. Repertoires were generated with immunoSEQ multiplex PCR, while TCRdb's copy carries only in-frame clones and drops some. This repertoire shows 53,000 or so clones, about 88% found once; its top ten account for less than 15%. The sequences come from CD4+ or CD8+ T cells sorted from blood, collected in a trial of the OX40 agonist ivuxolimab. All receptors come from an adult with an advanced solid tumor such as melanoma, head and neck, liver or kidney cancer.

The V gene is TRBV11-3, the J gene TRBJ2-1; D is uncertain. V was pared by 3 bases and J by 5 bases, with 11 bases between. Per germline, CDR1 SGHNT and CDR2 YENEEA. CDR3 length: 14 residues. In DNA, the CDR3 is TGTGCCAGCAGCTTTGATGGCGCCGACAATGAGCAGTTCTTC. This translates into CASSFDGADNEQFF.

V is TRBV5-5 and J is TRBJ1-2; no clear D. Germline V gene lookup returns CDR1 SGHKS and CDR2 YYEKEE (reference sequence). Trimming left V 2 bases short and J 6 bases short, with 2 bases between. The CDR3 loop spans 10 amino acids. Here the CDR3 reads CASSLNGYTF. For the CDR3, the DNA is TGTGCCAGCAGCTTAAATGGCTACACCTTC.

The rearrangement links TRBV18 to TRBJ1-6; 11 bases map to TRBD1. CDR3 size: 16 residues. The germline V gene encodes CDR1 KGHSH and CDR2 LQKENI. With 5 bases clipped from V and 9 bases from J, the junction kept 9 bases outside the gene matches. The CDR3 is CASSSTPGTGGSPLHF. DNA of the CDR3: TGTGCCAGCTCATCTACTCCCGGGACAGGGGGTTCACCCCTCCACTTT.

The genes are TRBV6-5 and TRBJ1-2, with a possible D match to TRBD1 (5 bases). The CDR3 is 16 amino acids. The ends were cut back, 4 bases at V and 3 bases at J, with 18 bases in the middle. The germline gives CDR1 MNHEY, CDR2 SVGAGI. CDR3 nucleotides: TGTGCCAGCAGTTCACGGTCGGACCCGGGGGACTATGGCTACACCTTC. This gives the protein CASSSRSDPGDYGYTF.

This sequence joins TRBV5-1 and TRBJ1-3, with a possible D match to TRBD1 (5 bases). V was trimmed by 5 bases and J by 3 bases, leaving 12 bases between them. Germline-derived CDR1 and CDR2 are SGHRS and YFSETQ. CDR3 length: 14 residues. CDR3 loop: CASSTRVGGNTIYF. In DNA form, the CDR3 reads TGCGCCAGCAGTACCAGGGTCGGTGGAAACACCATATATTTT.

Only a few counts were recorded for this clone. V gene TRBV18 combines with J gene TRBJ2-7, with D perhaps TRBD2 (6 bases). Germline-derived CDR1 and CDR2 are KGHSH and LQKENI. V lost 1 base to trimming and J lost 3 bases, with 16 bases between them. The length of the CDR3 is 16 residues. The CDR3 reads CASSPRAGFGDYEQYF. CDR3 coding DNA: TGTGCCAGCTCACCACGTGCGGGGTTCGGGGACTACGAGCAGTACTTC.

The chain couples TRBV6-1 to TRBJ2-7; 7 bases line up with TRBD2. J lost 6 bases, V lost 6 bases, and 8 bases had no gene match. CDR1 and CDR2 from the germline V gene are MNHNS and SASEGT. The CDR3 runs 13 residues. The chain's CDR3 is CASRSGSGGEQYF. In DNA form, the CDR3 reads TGTGCCAGCAGAAGCGGGTCGGGAGGCGAGCAGTACTTC.

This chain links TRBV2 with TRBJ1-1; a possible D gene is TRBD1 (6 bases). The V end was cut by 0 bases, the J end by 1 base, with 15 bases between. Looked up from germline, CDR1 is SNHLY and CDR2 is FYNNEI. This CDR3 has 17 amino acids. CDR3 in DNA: TGTGCCAGCAGTGAAGCGCTTCGGGGGCGTACGAACACTGAAGCTTTCTTT. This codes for CASSEALRGRTNTEAFF. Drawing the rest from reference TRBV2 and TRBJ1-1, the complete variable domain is EPEVTQTPSHQVTQMGQEVILRCVPISNHLYFYWYRQILGQKVEFLVSFYNNEISEKSEIFDDQFSVERPDGSNFTLKIRSTKLEDSAMYFCASSEALRGRTNTEAFFGQGTRLTVV.

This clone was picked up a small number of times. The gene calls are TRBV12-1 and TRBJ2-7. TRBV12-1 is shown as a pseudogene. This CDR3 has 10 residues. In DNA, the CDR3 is TGTGCCAGCAGCTTTCCGTCGCACCGCTTC. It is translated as CASSFPSHRF.

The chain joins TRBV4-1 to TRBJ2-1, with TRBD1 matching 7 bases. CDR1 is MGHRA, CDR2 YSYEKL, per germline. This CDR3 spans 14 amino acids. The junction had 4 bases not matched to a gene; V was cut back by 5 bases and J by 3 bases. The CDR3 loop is CASSTRDSYNEQFF. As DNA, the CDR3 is TGCGCCAGCAGCACCCGGGACAGCTACAATGAGCAGTTCTTC.

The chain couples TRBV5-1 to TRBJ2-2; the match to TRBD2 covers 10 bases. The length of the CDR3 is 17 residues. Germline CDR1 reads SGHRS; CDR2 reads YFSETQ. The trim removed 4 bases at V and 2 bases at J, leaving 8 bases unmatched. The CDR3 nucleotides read TGCGCCAGCAGCGGGGATCTAGCGGGGGTAAACACCGGGGAGCTGTTTTTT. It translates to CASSGDLAGVNTGELFF.

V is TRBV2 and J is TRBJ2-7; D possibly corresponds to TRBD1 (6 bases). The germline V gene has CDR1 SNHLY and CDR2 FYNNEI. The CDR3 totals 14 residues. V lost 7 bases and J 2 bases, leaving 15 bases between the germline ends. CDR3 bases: TGTGCCAGCACCGTGGGGGCAGGTACCTACGAGCAGTACTTC. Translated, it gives CASTVGAGTYEQYF.

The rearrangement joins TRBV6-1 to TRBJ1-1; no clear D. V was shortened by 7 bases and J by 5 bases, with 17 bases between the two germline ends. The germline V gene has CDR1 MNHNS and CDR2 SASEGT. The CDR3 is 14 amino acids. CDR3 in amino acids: CASIDGRAPTEAFF. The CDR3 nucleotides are TGTGCCAGCATTGACGGCCGGGCCCCTACTGAAGCTTTCTTT.

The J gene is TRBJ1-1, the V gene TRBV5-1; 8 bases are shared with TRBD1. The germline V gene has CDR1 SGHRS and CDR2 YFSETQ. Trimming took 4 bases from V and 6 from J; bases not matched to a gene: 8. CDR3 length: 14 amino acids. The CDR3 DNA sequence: TGCGCCAGCAGCCTCAACAGGGGGTTTTCTGAAGCTTTCTTT. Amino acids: CASSLNRGFSEAFF.

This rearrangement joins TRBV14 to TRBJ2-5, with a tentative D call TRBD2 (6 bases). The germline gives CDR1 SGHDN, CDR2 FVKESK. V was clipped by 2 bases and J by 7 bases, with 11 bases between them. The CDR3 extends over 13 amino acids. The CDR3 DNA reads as TGTGCCAGCAGCCAAAGCATGGGGGGGACCCAGTACTTC. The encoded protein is CASSQSMGGTQYF.

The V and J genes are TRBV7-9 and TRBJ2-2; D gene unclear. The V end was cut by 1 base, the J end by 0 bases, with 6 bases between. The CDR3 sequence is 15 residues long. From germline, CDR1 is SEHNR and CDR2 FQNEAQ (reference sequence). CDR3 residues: CASSLEQTNTGELFF. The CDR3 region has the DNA TGTGCCAGCAGCTTAGAACAGACGAACACCGGGGAGCTGTTTTTT.

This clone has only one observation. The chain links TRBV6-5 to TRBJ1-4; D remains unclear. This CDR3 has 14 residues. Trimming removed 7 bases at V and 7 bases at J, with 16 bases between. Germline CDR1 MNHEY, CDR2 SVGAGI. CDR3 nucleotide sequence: TGTGCCAGCACGTACGGATCCAGAGGTGAAAAACTGTTTTTT. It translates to CASTYGSRGEKLFF.

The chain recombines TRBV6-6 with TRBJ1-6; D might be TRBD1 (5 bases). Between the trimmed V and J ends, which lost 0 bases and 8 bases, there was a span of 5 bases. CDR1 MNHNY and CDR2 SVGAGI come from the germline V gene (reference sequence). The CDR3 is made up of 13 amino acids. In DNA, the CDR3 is TGTGCCAGCAGTTACTCAGGGGATTCACCCCTCCACTTT. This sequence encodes CASSYSGDSPLHF.

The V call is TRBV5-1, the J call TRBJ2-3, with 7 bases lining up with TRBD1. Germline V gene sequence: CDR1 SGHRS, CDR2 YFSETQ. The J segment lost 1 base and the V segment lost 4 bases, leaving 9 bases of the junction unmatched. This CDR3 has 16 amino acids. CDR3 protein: CASSPRDRQGTDTQYF. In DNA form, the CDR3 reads TGCGCCAGCAGCCCACGGGACAGACAGGGCACAGATACGCAGTATTTT.

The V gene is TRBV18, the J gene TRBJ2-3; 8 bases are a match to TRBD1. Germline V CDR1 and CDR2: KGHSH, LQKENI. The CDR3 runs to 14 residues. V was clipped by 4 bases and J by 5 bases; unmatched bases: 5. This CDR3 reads CASSLDRVQDTQYF. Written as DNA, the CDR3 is TGTGCCAGCTCACTGGACAGGGTACAAGATACGCAGTATTTT.

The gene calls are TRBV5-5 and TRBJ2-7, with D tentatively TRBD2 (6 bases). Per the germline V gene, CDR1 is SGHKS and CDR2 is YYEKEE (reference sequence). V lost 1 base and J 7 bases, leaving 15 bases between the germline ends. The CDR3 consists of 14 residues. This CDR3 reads CASSLIVTSGEQYF. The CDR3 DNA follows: TGTGCCAGCAGCTTGATTGTGACTAGTGGGGAGCAGTACTTC.

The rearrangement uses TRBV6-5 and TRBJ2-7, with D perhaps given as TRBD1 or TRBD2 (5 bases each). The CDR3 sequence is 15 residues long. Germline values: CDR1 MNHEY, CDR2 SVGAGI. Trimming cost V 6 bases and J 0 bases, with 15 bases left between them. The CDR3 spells CASSPRAGASYEQYF. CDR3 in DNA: TGTGCCAGCAGCCCCAGGGCGGGTGCCTCCTACGAGCAGTACTTC.

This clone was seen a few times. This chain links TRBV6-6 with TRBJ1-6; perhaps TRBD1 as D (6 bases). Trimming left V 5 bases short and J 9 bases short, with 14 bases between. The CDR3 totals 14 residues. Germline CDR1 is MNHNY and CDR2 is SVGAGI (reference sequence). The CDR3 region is CASSVEGESSPLHF. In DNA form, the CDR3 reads TGTGCCAGCAGTGTCGAGGGGGAAAGTTCACCCCTCCACTTT.

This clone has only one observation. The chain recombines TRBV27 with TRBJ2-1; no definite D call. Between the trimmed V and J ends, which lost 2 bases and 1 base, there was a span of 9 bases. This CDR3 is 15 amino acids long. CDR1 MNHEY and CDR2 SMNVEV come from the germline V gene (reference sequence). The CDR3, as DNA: TGTGCCAGCAGTTTAATGGGCAATTCCTACAATGAGCAGTTCTTC. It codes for CASSLMGNSYNEQFF.

The CDR3 bases are TGTGCCAGTAGTGACAGGGGTGCGGGCACTGAAGCTTTCTTT. It is translated as CASSDRGAGTEAFF. The rearrangement links TRBV19 to TRBJ1-1, with 8 bases fitting TRBD1. The CDR3 runs 14 residues. CDR1 is LNHDA, CDR2 SQIVND, per germline (reference sequence). V lost 5 bases, J lost 4 bases, and 6 bases stayed unmatched.

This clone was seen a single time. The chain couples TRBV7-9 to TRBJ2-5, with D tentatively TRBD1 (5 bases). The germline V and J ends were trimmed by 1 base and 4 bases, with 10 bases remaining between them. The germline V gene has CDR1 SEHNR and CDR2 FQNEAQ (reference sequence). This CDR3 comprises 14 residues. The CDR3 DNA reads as TGTGCCAGCAGCTTAGGTGCAGGGCCAGAGACCCAGTACTTC. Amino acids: CASSLGAGPETQYF.

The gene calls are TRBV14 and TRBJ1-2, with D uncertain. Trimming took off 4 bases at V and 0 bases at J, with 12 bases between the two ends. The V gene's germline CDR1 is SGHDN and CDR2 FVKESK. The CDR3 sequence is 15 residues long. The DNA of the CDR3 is TGTGCCAGCAGCCCCCTAGGTCCGGCTAACTATGGCTACACCTTC. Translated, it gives CASSPLGPANYGYTF.